The 11 T cell receptor beta chains listed next were all sequenced from one sample in a study of regulatory T cells in long-lasting Graves disease. Sample time point: newly diagnosed GD, antithyroid drugs for less than 3 months. Construction of the TCR library relied on RNA isolated from PBMCs. Assembly of TCR beta libraries relied on iRepertoire HTBI primers together with Arm-PCR of CDR3 regions. MiXCR, run by TCRdb on the multiplex PCR reads, gives a single entry per CDR3 protein. The sample holds about 470,000 distinct CDR3 sequences; 15% to 20% are singletons and the top ten take 9.5% to 15%. Another study also made use of these data, one on T cells in Graves' hyperthyroidism and ophthalmopathy.

Sequenced here: peripheral blood mononuclear cells (PBMCs), sampled at new diagnosis, from a patient treated with antithyroid drugs. The source of these receptors is a man between 35 and 55 years old with Graves disease.

Many counts were recorded for this clonotype. The chain is built from TRBV3-1 and TRBJ1-2, with no clear D. The V and J ends lost 4 bases and 0 bases respectively, with 12 bases between them. Germline V gives CDR1 LGHDT, CDR2 YNNKEL (reference sequence). The CDR3 has 15 residues. The CDR3 loop reads CASSPNLGANYGYTF. CDR3 DNA: TGTGCCAGCAGCCCGAACTTGGGAGCTAACTATGGCTACACCTTC.

The V call is TRBV6-1, the J call TRBJ2-3, with D possibly being TRBD2 (6 bases). The CDR3 length is 15 residues. The V gene lost 6 bases and the J gene lost 0 bases, with 13 bases spanning the gap. Per germline, CDR1 MNHNS and CDR2 SASEGT. The CDR3 loop reads CASRFGGHSTDTQYF. DNA of the CDR3: TGTGCCAGCAGGTTCGGGGGTCATAGCACAGATACGCAGTATTTT.

This clonotype was found many times. Here the CDR3 reads CSARRDKAERGYTF. As DNA, the CDR3 is TGCAGTGCTAGAAGGGACAAAGCAGAGCGGGGCTACACCTTC. J is TRBJ1-2 and V is TRBV20-1; a possible D gene is TRBD1 (6 bases). Trimming shortened V by 2 bases and J by 8 bases, and 18 bases separated the two germline ends. This CDR3 region has 14 residues. Germline values: CDR1 DFQATT, CDR2 SNEGSKA (reference sequence).

This clonotype has more than one count but fewer than ten. This sequence joins TRBV20-1 and TRBJ2-1, with D perhaps assigned TRBD1 or TRBD2 (6 bases each). The CDR3 runs to 11 residues. Trimming removed 5 bases from V and 8 bases from J, with 10 bases in between. CDR1 and CDR2 from the germline V gene are DFQATT and SNEGSKA (reference sequence). The CDR3, as DNA: TGCAGTGCTGGGGGGCAATATGAGCAGTTCTTC. Protein product: CSAGGQYEQFF.

The rearrangement links TRBV15 to TRBJ1-2; D uncertain. The CDR3 contains 14 residues. Trimming shortened V by 5 bases and J by 2 bases, and 12 bases separated the two germline ends. Germline CDR1 and CDR2: LNHNV and YYDKDF (reference sequence). The CDR3 DNA sequence: TGTGCCACCAGCCCAGCGGTACAGAACTATGGCTACACCTTC. It yields the protein CATSPAVQNYGYTF.

There are many counts of this clonotype. The chain uses TRBV28 and TRBJ2-5; D possibly corresponds to TRBD2 (5 bases). From germline, CDR1 is MDHEN and CDR2 SYDVKM. Trimming took off 4 bases at V and 5 bases at J, with 17 bases between the two ends. CDR3 size: 15 residues. This chain's CDR3 is CASSSPRSGSETQYF. The CDR3 DNA sequence: TGTGCCAGCAGTTCGCCCCGGAGCGGTTCGGAGACCCAGTACTTC.

There are many counts of this clonotype. The CDR3 bases are TGTGCCAGTCTAGCGGGAGGGTACGAGCAGTACTTC. It codes for CASLAGGYEQYF. V usage is TRBV28 and J usage is TRBJ2-7, with 12 bases aligning to TRBD2. The CDR3 runs to 12 residues. From germline, CDR1 is MDHEN and CDR2 SYDVKM. Trimming at V came to 9 bases and at J to 4 bases, leaving 1 base not matched to a gene.

As for this clonotype: It may be a read error: a sequence one base away is much more abundant. The chain carries TRBV20-1 and TRBJ2-7; TRBD2 matches at 8 bases. Germline CDR1 reads DFQATT; CDR2 reads SNEGSKA (reference sequence). The ends lost 7 bases at V and 3 bases at J; junction bases unmatched: 11. The CDR3 consists of 14 residues. The CDR3 DNA reads as TGCAGTGTCGAGGTTCCAGCGGGAGTCTACGAGCAGTACTTC. Amino acids: CSVEVPAGVYEQYF.

This clonotype was picked up a small number of times. The V gene is TRBV9, the J gene TRBJ2-7, with 8 nucleotides matching TRBD2. Germline V lookup: CDR1 SGDLS, CDR2 YYNGEE. Unmatched junction bases numbered 4, after V lost 0 bases and J lost 2 bases. The CDR3 sequence is 15 residues long. As DNA, the CDR3 is TGTGCCAGCAGCGTAGACGGAGCGGGAGCCTACGAGCAGTACTTC. It yields the protein CASSVDGAGAYEQYF.

This clonotype was counted at least ten times. The chain links TRBV24-1 to TRBJ2-1; TRBD2 matches at 13 bases. CDR1 is KGHDR, CDR2 SFDVKD, per germline. The CDR3 has 24 amino acids. J lost 4 bases, V lost 5 bases, and 28 bases had no gene match. This CDR3 is CATSGPGRGERLAGGPSNYNEQFF. The CDR3 nucleotides read TGTGCCACCAGTGGTCCTGGGAGGGGCGAGCGACTAGCGGGAGGACCGTCCAATTACAATGAGCAGTTCTTC.

This clonotype was detected ten times or more. The rearrangement joins TRBV27 to TRBJ2-2; D is uncertain. Germline CDR1 reads MNHEY; CDR2 reads SMNVEV (reference sequence). The V gene lost 1 base and the J gene lost 0 bases, with 3 bases spanning the gap. This CDR3 comprises 14 residues. The CDR3 DNA is TGTGCCAGCAGTTTATATCCGAACACCGGGGAGCTGTTTTTT. Translating gives CASSLYPNTGELFF.